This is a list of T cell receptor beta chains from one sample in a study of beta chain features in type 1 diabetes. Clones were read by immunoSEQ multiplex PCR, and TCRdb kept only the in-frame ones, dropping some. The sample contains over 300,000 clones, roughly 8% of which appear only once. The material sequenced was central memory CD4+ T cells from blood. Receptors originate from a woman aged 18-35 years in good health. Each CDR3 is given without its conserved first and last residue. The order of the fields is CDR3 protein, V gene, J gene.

AISAGGGNYGYT	TRBV6-6	TRBJ1-2
ASSETSANEQF	TRBV2	TRBJ2-1
ASSLSRQKNNEQF	TRBV27	TRBJ2-1
ASKPDPGAHYGYT	TRBV19	TRBJ1-2
ASSLAVFGTDTQY	TRBV5-1	TRBJ2-3
ASSVGDLTFGSYEQY	TRBV9	TRBJ2-7
ASSPLGGHTEAF	TRBV7-2	TRBJ1-1
ASSDRAPQETQY	TRBV6-1	TRBJ2-5
ASSFEGTEAF	TRBV7-9	TRBJ1-1
ASSIGLAGTYEQY	TRBV19	TRBJ2-7
ASTEAGGLQF	TRBV27	TRBJ2-1
GAGSTDTQY	TRBV28	TRBJ2-3
AISESRSGQETQY	TRBV10-3	TRBJ2-5
ASSLESASGAI	TRBV11-2	TRBJ2-7
ASSSRDRGIGTQY	TRBV13	TRBJ2-3
ASSVAGAVQETQY	TRBV9	TRBJ2-5
ASSHRGRATDTQY	TRBV28	TRBJ2-3
ASSQTSGSHNEQF	TRBV6-6	TRBJ2-1
ASSPGQGAGSYGYT	TRBV9	TRBJ1-2
ASSFVAGVDEQY	TRBV7-9	TRBJ2-7
ASSLRRGIETQY	TRBV5-6	TRBJ2-5
ASSPRGVGQETQY	TRBV28	TRBJ2-5
ASSPVSLAGGPSYNEQF	TRBV18	TRBJ2-1
ASSPLGLSEKLF	TRBV11-2	TRBJ1-4
ASRLDSHYEQY	TRBV7-9	TRBJ2-7
ASSLVQSNYGYT	TRBV5-4	TRBJ1-2
ASSLGGEQY	TRBV5-4	TRBJ2-7
ASRPRLADEQF	TRBV12-2	TRBJ2-1
ASSVGDEGQF	TRBV9	TRBJ2-1
ASSLVAGAHEQF	TRBV7-8	TRBJ2-1
ASSYSGGETQY	TRBV6-5	TRBJ2-5
ASSLGTREETQY	TRBV5-4	TRBJ2-5
ASSERGLAEGFKETQY	TRBV2	TRBJ2-5
AISESNGQNTQY	TRBV6-1	TRBJ2-3
ASSLGTNTGELF	TRBV11-2	TRBJ2-2
ASSLAGEIGKLF	TRBV7-2	TRBJ1-4
ASSLAGTGGTEAF	TRBV7-2	TRBJ1-1
SVEGTTEAF	TRBV20-1	TRBJ1-1
ASSHNREQVEAF	TRBV27	TRBJ1-1
ASSLFQGTTDQPQH	TRBV5-6	TRBJ1-5
ATSRDLGSASNEKLF	TRBV15	TRBJ1-4
ASSARPGIQETQY	TRBV13	TRBJ2-5
ASSKNRGETQY	TRBV19	TRBJ2-5
ASSRDRGNNEQF	TRBV7-9	TRBJ2-1
ASSYKQVSGEQF	TRBV7-2	TRBJ2-1
ASGMGLAGSYEQY	TRBV2	TRBJ2-7
ASSLWAVGVYEQY	TRBV28	TRBJ2-7
ASSAGGSTDTQY	TRBV6-5	TRBJ2-3